This is a list of T cell receptor beta chains from one sample in a study of cytomegalovirus exposure and HLA in healthy donors. Clones were sequenced by immunoSEQ multiplex PCR, and TCRdb holds only the in-frame ones, with some missing. The sample yields 95,000 to 150,000 clones, 83% seen once. Material for sequencing was PBMCs. These receptors all stem from a young man in good health and CMV-seropositive. The CDR3 runs from the conserved cysteine through the conserved F or W. The D gene is left open where the match is weak. Expanded clones get a size class; other rows say once, few or many, or leave the size out.

D: TRBD1; V: TRBV7-9; size: NA; J: TRBJ2-3; CDR3: CASSSKGQGLSDTQYF; DNA: TGTGCCAGCAGCTCCAAGGGACAGGGGCTTTCGGATACGCAGTATTTT
D: TRBD2; V: TRBV2; size: NA; J: TRBJ2-5; CDR3: CASRRGGLGETQYF; DNA: TGTGCCAGCAGGCGGGGGGGGCTAGGGGAGACCCAGTACTTC
D: TRBD1; V: TRBV18; size: NA; J: TRBJ1-2; CDR3: CASSPDRGGGYGYTF; DNA: TGTGCCAGCTCACCGGACAGGGGCGGCGGATATGGCTACACCTTC
D: NA; V: TRBV11-2; size: NA; J: TRBJ2-5; CDR3: CASSLGEKETQYF; DNA: TGTGCCAGCAGCTTAGGAGAAAAAGAGACCCAGTACTTC
D: TRBD2; V: TRBV28; size: NA; J: TRBJ2-7; CDR3: CASSPLAGADEQYF; DNA: TGTGCCAGCAGCCCTCTAGCGGGGGCAGACGAGCAGTACTTC
D: NA; V: TRBV4-1; size: NA; J: TRBJ2-1; CDR3: CASSPGPRGNEQFF; DNA: TGCGCCAGCAGCCCGGGCCCCAGGGGCAATGAGCAGTTCTTC
D: NA; V: TRBV5-1; size: NA; J: TRBJ2-7; CDR3: CASSSGAQPTYEQYF; DNA: TGCGCCAGCAGTTCAGGGGCGCAGCCGACCTACGAGCAGTACTTC
D: TRBD2; V: TRBV7-9; size: NA; J: TRBJ2-7; CDR3: CASSGSSGGYEQYF; DNA: TGTGCCAGCAGCGGTAGTAGCGGGGGTTACGAGCAGTACTTC
D: NA; V: TRBV5-4; size: NA; J: TRBJ2-7; CDR3: CASSFSGDYEQYF; DNA: TGTGCCAGCAGCTTTTCCGGAGACTACGAGCAGTACTTC
D: NA; V: TRBV27; size: NA; J: TRBJ2-2; CDR3: CASSGAAGELFF; DNA: TGTGCCAGCAGTGGGGCAGCCGGGGAGCTGTTTTTT
D: NA; V: TRBV23-1; size: NA; J: TRBJ2-2; CDR3: CASSQDSGKLFF; DNA: TGCGCCAGCAGTCAAGACTCCGGGAAACTGTTTTTT
D: TRBD2; V: TRBV6-5; size: NA; J: TRBJ2-1; CDR3: CASSYYGGGYNEQFF; DNA: TGTGCCAGCAGTTACTACGGCGGGGGGTACAATGAGCAGTTCTTC
D: NA; V: TRBV28; size: NA; J: TRBJ2-1; CDR3: CASSLERGFSYNEQFF; DNA: TGTGCCAGCAGTTTGGAGAGGGGGTTCTCCTACAATGAGCAGTTCTTC
D: NA; V: TRBV6-6; size: NA; J: TRBJ2-3; CDR3: CASSYGRHTDTQYF; DNA: TGTGCCAGCAGTTACGGAAGACACACAGATACGCAGTATTTT
D: TRBD2; V: TRBV7-9; size: NA; J: TRBJ2-3; CDR3: CASSLVSGGGDTQYF; DNA: TGTGCCAGCAGCTTAGTATCGGGGGGGGGAGATACGCAGTATTTT
D: NA; V: TRBV6-1; size: NA; J: TRBJ1-2; CDR3: CASSDGLNYGYTF; DNA: TGTGCCAGCAGTGATGGACTAAACTATGGCTACACCTTC
D: TRBD1; V: TRBV14; size: NA; J: TRBJ2-7; CDR3: CASSLLGQGVLTYEQYF; DNA: TGTGCCAGCAGCCTACTTGGCCAGGGGGTGCTAACCTACGAGCAGTACTTC
D: NA; V: TRBV5-6; size: NA; J: TRBJ2-3; CDR3: CASSSDYITDTQYF; DNA: TGTGCCAGCAGCTCGGACTATATCACAGATACGCAGTATTTT
D: NA; V: TRBV4-1; size: few; J: TRBJ2-7; CDR3: CASSQESGGPYAQYF; DNA: TGCGCCAGCAGCCAAGAGTCGGGGGGCCCCTACGCGCAGTACTTC
D: NA; V: TRBV6-6; size: NA; J: TRBJ2-1; CDR3: CASNSGAGEQFF; DNA: TGTGCCAGCAACTCGGGTGCTGGGGAGCAGTTCTTC
D: TRBD2; V: TRBV13; size: NA; J: TRBJ2-3; CDR3: CASSLGRGGNTDTQYF; DNA: TGTGCCAGCAGCTTAGGACGGGGGGGCAACACAGATACGCAGTATTTT